These 4 T cell receptor beta chains were sequenced from one sample in a study of blood T cell repertoires in COVID-19. The assay was immunoSEQ multiplex PCR, and TCRdb's table has in-frame clones only and misses some. The top ten hold roughly 0.87% of the sample, which has 250,000 to 350,000 clones, roughly 84% seen once. Material: peripheral blood. Receptors were obtained from a human donor with COVID-19, enrolled during active disease. The donor label of this sample is uncertain.

The chain carries TRBV18 and TRBJ2-1, with 7 nucleotides matching TRBD2. V lost 6 bases and J lost 6; bases outside the gene matches: 8. From germline, CDR1 is KGHSH and CDR2 LQKENI. This CDR3 contains 14 residues. As DNA, the CDR3 is TGTGCCAGCTCCCTCGCCGGGACTACCAATGAGCAGTTCTTC. Its translation: CASSLAGTTNEQFF.

This CDR3 reads CASSRYTGEAQPQHF. The CDR3 DNA follows: TGTGCCAGCAGTCGTTACACAGGGGAGGCTCAGCCCCAGCATTTT. The V and J genes are TRBV2 and TRBJ1-5; 7 bases agree with TRBD1. V lost 5 bases to trimming and J lost 6 bases; unmatched junction nucleotides: 10. Germline loops: CDR1 SNHLY, CDR2 FYNNEI. CDR3 size: 15 residues. Using reference TRBV2 and TRBJ1-5 for the parts outside the CDR3, the full variable domain is EPEVTQTPSHQVTQMGQEVILRCVPISNHLYFYWYRQILGQKVEFLVSFYNNEISEKSEIFDDQFSVERPDGSNFTLKIRSTKLEDSAMYFCASSRYTGEAQPQHFGDGTRLSIL.

The chain is built from TRBV5-1 and TRBJ2-5; no clear D gene. Germline CDR1 is SGHRS and CDR2 is YFSETQ. There are 16 residues in the CDR3. The V end lost 3 bases, the J end lost 2 bases, and 17 bases lay between the germline ends. CDR3 in DNA: TGCGCCAGCAGCTACGTGGTTCAGGCTTTGCAAGAGACCCAGTACTTC. As protein: CASSYVVQALQETQYF. Looking up the rest from reference TRBV5-1 and TRBJ2-5 gives the full variable domain: KAGVTQTPRYLIKTRGQQVTLSCSPISGHRSVSWYQQTPGQGLQFLFEYFSETQRNKGNFPGRFSGRQFSNSRSEMNVSTLELGDSALYLCASSYVVQALQETQYFGPGTRLLVL.

V usage is TRBV15 and J usage is TRBJ2-1; tentatively, D is TRBD2 (5 bases). V lost 3 bases and J lost 0, with 15 bases in between. Germline loops: CDR1 LNHNV, CDR2 YYDKDF (reference sequence). The CDR3 is 17 amino acids. CDR3: CATSRRRFGYSYNEQFF. Written as DNA, the CDR3 is TGTGCCACCAGCAGGAGGAGGTTCGGTTACTCCTACAATGAGCAGTTCTTC.